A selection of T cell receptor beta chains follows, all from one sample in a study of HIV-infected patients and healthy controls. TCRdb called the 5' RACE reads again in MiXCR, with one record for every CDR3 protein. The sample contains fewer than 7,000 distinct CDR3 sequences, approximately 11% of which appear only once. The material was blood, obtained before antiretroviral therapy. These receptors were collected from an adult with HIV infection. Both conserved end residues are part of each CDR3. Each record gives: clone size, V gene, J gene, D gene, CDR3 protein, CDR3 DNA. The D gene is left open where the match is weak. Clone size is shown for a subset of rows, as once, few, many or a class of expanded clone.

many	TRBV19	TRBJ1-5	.	CASSIDLAASNQPQHF	TGTGCCAGTAGTATAGATCTAGCGGCTAGCAATCAGCCCCAGCATTTT
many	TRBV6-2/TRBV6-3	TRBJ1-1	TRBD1	CASSNRDRGAEAFF	TGTGCCAGCAGTAACCGGGACAGGGGCGCTGAAGCTTTCTTT
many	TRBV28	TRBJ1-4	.	CASSPRTDNARKLFF	TGTGCCAGCAGTCCGCGGACAGACAACGCACGGAAGCTGTTTTTT
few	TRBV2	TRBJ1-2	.	CASSVEWTVNYGYTF	TGTGCCAGCAGTGTAGAATGGACGGTTAACTATGGCTACACCTTC
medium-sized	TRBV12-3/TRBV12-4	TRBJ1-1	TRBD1	CASSKSRDRGFRENTEAFF	TGTGCCAGCAGCAAGTCCCGGGACAGGGGGTTTCGGGAGAACACTGAAGCTTTCTTT
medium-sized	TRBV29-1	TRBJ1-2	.	CSVDYGAGGYTF	TGCAGCGTTGACTACGGGGCTGGAGGCTACACCTTC
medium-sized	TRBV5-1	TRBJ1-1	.	CASSSTPGQSTEAFF	TGCGCCAGCAGCTCAACACCGGGACAAAGCACTGAAGCTTTCTTT
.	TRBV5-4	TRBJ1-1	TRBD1	CASRTGANTEAFF	TGTGCCAGCCGGACAGGGGCGAACACTGAAGCTTTCTTT
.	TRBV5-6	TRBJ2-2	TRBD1	CASSLNWQGARVGELFF	TGTGCCAGCAGCTTGAACTGGCAGGGGGCTCGTGTCGGGGAGCTGTTTTTT
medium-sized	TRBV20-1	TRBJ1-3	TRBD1	CSAREGGGSSGNTIYF	TGCAGTGCTAGAGAAGGGGGCGGCAGCTCTGGAAACACCATATATTTT
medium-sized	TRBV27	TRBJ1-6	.	CASSLSDQVNNSPLHF	TGTGCCAGCAGTTTATCTGACCAGGTCAATAATTCACCCCTCCACTTT
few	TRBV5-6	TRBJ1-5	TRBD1	CASSLSRDRFNQPQHF	TGTGCCAGCAGCCTGTCCCGGGACAGGTTCAATCAGCCCCAGCATTTT
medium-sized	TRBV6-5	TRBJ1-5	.	CASSREFQGQPQHF	TGTGCCAGCTCCAGGGAATTCCAAGGGCAGCCCCAGCATTTT
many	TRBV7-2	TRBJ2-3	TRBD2	CASLAGGTDTQYF	TGTGCCAGCTTAGCGGGGGGCACAGATACGCAGTATTTT
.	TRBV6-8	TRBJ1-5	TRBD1	CARRRTGDTTSNQPQHF	TGTGCCAGAAGGAGAACAGGGGACACCACAAGCAATCAGCCCCAGCATTTT
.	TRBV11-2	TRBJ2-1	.	CASSSRLTGDEQFF	TGTGCCAGCAGCTCTCGCCTGACAGGCGATGAGCAGTTCTTC
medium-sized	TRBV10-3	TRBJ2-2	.	CAISESSATGELFF	TGTGCCATCAGTGAGTCGTCAGCCACCGGGGAGCTGTTTTTT
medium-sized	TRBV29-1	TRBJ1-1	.	CSARGHTEAFF	TGCAGCGCCAGGGGTCACACTGAAGCTTTCTTT
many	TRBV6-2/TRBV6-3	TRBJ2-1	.	CASRAGGNNEQFF	TGTGCCAGCAGAGCGGGCGGCAACAATGAGCAGTTCTTC
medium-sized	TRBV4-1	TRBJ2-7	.	CASSQIIPRQTMYVEQYF	TGCGCCAGCAGCCAAATTATCCCACGACAGACGATGTACGTGGAGCAGTACTTC
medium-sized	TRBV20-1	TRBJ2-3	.	CSAITGRDTQYF	TGCAGTGCTATCACAGGGAGGGATACGCAGTATTTT
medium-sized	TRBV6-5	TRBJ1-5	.	CASSLTAYQPQHF	TGTGCCAGCAGCCTGACAGCTTATCAGCCCCAGCATTTT
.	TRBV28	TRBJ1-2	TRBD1	CASSSGQGGGVVYGYTF	TGTGCCAGCAGTTCCGGACAGGGCGGAGGGGTAGTCTATGGCTACACCTTC
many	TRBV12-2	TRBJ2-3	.	CASRLWNSSTSTDTQYF	TGTGCAAGTCGCTTATGGAACAGTTCTACTAGCACAGATACGCAGTATTTT
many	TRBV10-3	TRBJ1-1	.	CAISESQGGSGGEAFF	TGTGCCATCAGTGAGTCACAAGGAGGCTCGGGGGGTGAAGCTTTCTTT
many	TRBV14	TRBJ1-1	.	CASGESNTEAFF	TGTGCCAGCGGGGAATCGAACACTGAAGCTTTCTTT
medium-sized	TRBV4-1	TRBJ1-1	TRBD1	CASSAPGGPATEAFF	TGCGCCAGCAGCGCGCCAGGGGGCCCAGCCACTGAAGCTTTCTTT
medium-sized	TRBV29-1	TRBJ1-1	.	CSVNRVNTEAFF	TGCAGCGTTAACAGGGTGAACACTGAAGCTTTCTTT
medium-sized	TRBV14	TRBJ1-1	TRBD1	CASSLRTGSMFF	TGTGCCAGCAGCCTACGGACAGGGAGTATGTTCTTT
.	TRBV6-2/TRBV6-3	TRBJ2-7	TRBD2	CASSRWRAGTNGYEQYF	TGTGCCAGCAGCCGTTGGAGGGCCGGGACTAATGGCTACGAGCAGTACTTC
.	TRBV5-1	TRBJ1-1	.	CASSLAPGSQPEAFF	TGCGCCAGCAGCTTGGCCCCAGGGAGCCAGCCTGAAGCTTTCTTT
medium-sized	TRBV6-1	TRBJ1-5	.	CASTALNQPQHF	TGTGCCAGCACGGCGCTTAATCAGCCCCAGCATTTT
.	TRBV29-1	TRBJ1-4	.	CSVVGETTNEKLFF	TGCAGCGTTGTGGGGGAGACAACTAATGAAAAACTGTTTTTT
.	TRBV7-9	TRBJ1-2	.	CASSLSGIEVYTF	TGTGCCAGCAGCTTATCAGGAATTGAAGTCTACACCTTC
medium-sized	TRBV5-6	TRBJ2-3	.	CASSLEGLTQYF	TGTGCCAGCAGCTTGGAAGGCCTGACGCAGTATTTT
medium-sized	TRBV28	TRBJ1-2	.	CASSMEKGRGYGYTF	TGTGCCAGCAGTATGGAGAAGGGGCGAGGCTATGGCTACACCTTC
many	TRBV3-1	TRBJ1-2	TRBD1	CASSHPGQGQGSGYTF	TGTGCCAGCAGCCACCCCGGACAGGGCCAGGGCTCTGGCTACACCTTC
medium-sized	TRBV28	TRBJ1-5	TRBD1	CASSSPPGQGFNQPQHF	TGTGCCAGCAGTTCCCCTCCGGGACAGGGTTTTAATCAGCCCCAGCATTTT
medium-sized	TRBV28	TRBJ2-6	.	CASSYDGNSGANVLTF	TGTGCCAGCAGTTACGACGGAAACTCTGGGGCCAACGTCCTGACTTTC
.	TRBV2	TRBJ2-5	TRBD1	CATSRDRGAETQYF	TGTGCCACTTCTCGGGACAGGGGAGCGGAGACCCAGTACTTC
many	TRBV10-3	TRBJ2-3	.	CAISERGTELRTDTQYF	TGTGCCATCAGTGAGCGCGGTACAGAGCTCAGAACAGATACGCAGTATTTT
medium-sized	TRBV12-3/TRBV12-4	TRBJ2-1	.	CASSLGTMGNEQFF	TGTGCCAGCAGCCTCGGGACCATGGGGAATGAGCAGTTCTTC
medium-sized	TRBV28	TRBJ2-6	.	CASSLTGYSGANVLTF	TGTGCCAGCAGTTTGACAGGTTACTCTGGGGCCAACGTCCTGACTTTC
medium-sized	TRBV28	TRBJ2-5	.	CASSPRASEETQYF	TGTGCCAGCAGTCCGCGGGCTTCGGAAGAGACCCAGTACTTC
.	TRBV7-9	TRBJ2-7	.	CASSFGTVSYEQYF	TGTGCCAGCAGCTTCGGTACAGTCTCCTACGAGCAGTACTTC
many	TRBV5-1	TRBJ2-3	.	CASSPRASTDTQYF	TGCGCCAGCAGCCCTCGGGCTAGCACAGATACGCAGTATTTT
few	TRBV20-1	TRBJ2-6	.	CSARDLRAGANVLTF	TGCAGTGCTAGAGATCTAAGGGCAGGGGCCAACGTCCTGACTTTC
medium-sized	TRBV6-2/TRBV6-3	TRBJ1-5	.	CASSYSGALSNQPQHF	TGTGCCAGCAGTTACTCAGGGGCTCTTAGCAATCAGCCCCAGCATTTT